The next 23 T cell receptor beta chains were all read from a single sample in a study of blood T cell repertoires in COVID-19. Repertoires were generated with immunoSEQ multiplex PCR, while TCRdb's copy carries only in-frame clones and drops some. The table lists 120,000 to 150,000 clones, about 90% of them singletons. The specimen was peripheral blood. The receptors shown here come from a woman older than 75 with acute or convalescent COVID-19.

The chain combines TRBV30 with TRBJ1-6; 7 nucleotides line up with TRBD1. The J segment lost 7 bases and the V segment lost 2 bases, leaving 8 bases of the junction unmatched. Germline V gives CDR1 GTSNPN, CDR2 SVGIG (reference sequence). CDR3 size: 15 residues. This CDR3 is CAWSMKGAQNSPLHF. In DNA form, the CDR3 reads TGTGCCTGGAGTATGAAGGGGGCGCAGAATTCACCCCTCCACTTT. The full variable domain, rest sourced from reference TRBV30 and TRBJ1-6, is SQTIHQWPATLVQPVGSPLSLECTVEGTSNPNLYWYRQAAGRGLQLLFYSVGIGQISSEVPQNLSASRPQDRQFILSSKKLLLSDSGFYLCAWSMKGAQNSPLHFGNGTRLTVT.

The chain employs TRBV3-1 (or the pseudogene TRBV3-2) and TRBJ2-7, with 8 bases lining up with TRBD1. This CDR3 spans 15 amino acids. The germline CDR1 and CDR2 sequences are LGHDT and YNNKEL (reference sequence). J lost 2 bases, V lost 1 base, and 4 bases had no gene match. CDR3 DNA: TGTGCCAGCAGCCAAGGGACAGGGCCGGCCTACGAGCAGTACTTC. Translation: CASSQGTGPAYEQYF.

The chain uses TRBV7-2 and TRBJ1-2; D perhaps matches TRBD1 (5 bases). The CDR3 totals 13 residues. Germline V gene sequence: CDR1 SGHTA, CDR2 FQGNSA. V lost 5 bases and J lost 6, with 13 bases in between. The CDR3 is CASSLGGFDGYTF. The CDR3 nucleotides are TGTGCCAGCAGCCTCGGGGGGTTCGATGGCTACACCTTC.

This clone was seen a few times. CDR3 sequence: CASSLALVSSYEQYF. In DNA form, the CDR3 reads TGTGCCAGCAGCTTAGCGCTTGTGAGCTCCTACGAGCAGTACTTC. This chain joins TRBV7-6 and TRBJ2-7; D gene uncertain. The germline V gene encodes CDR1 SGHVS and CDR2 FNYEAQ. This CDR3 comprises 15 residues. V shed 0 bases and J shed 0 bases, with 9 bases lying between them.

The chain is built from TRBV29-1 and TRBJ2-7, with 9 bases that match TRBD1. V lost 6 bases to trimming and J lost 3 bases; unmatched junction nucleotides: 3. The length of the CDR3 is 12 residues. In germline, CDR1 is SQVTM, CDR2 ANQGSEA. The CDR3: CSVQTGGYEQYF. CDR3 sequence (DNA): TGCAGCGTGCAGACAGGGGGCTACGAGCAGTACTTC.

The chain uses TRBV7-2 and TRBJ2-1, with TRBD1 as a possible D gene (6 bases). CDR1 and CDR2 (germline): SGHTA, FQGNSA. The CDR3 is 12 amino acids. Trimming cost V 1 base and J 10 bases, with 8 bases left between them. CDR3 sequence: CASSLVGTEQFF. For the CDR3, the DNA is TGTGCCAGCAGCTTAGTAGGGACAGAGCAGTTCTTC. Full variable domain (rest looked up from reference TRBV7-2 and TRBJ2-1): GAGVSQSPSNKVTEKGKDVELRCDPISGHTALYWYRQSLGQGLEFLIYFQGNSAPDKSGLPSDRFSAERTGGSVSTLTIQRTQQEDSAVYLCASSLVGTEQFFGPGTRLTVL.

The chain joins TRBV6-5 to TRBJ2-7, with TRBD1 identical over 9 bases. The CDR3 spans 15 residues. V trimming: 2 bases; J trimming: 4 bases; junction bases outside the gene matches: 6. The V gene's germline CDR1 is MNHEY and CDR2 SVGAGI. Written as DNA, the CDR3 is TGTGCCAGCAGTTACGTGACAGGGGGTGCATACGAGCAGTACTTC. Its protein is CASSYVTGGAYEQYF.

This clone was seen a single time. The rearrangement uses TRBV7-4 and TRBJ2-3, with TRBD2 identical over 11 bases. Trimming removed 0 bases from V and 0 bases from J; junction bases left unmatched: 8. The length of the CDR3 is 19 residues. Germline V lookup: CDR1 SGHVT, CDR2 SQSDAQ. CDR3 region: CASSLAPSGGNTSTDTQYF. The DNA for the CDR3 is TGTGCCAGCAGCTTAGCCCCTAGCGGGGGGAATACTAGCACAGATACGCAGTATTTT.

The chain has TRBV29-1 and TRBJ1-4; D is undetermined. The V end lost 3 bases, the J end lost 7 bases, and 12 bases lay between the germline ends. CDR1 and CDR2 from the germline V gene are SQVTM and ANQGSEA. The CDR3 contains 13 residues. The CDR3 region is CSVEVNSSEKLFF. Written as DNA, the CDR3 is TGCAGCGTTGAGGTGAACAGTAGTGAAAAACTGTTTTTT.

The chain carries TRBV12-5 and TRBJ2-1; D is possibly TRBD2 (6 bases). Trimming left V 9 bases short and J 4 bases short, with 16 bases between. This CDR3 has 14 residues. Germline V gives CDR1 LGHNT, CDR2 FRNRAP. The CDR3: CASIGGVGYNEQFF. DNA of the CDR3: TGTGCTAGCATAGGCGGGGTGGGGTACAATGAGCAGTTCTTC. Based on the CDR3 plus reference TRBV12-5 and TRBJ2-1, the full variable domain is DARVTQTPRHKVTEMGQEVTMRCQPILGHNTVFWYRQTMMQGLELLAYFRNRAPLDDSGMPKDRFSAEMPDATLATLKIQPSEPRDSAVYFCASIGGVGYNEQFFGPGTRLTVL.

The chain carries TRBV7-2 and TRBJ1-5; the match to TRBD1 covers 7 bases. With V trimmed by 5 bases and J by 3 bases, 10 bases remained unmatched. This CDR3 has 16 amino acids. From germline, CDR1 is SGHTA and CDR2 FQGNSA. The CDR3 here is CASSPTGTAYNQPQHF. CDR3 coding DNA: TGTGCCAGCAGCCCAACCGGGACAGCTTACAATCAGCCCCAGCATTTT. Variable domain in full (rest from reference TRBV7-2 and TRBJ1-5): GAGVSQSPSNKVTEKGKDVELRCDPISGHTALYWYRQSLGQGLEFLIYFQGNSAPDKSGLPSDRFSAERTGGSVSTLTIQRTQQEDSAVYLCASSPTGTAYNQPQHFGDGTRLSIL.

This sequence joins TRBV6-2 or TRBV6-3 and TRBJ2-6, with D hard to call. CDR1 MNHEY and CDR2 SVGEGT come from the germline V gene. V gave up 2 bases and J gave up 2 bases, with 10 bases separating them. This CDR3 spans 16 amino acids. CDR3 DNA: TGTGCCAGCAGTTACCAGGCCCTCCCTGGGGCCAACGTCCTGACTTTC. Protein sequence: CASSYQALPGANVLTF.

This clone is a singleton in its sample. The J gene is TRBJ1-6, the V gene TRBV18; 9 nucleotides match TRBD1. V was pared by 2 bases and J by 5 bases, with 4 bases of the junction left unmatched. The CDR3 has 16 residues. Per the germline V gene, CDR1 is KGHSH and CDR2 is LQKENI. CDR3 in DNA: TGTGCCAGCTCACCAACACAGGGGGCGGATAATTCACCCCTCCACTTT. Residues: CASSPTQGADNSPLHF.

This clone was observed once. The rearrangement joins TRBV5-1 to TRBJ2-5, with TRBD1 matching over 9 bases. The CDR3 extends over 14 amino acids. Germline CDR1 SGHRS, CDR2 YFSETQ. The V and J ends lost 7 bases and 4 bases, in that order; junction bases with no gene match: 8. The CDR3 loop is CASSEPGQGETQYF. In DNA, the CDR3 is TGCGCCAGCTCGGAACCGGGACAGGGAGAGACCCAGTACTTC.

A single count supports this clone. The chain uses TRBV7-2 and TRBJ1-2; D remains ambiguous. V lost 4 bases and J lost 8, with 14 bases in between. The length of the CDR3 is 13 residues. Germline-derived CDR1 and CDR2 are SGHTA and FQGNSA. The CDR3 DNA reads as TGTGCCAGCAGCTATTTACAGCCCCGCGGCTACACCTTC. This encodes CASSYLQPRGYTF.

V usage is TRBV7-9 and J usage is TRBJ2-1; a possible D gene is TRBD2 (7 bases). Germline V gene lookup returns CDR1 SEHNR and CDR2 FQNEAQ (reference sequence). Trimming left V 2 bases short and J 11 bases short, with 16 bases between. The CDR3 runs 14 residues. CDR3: CASSLIGGGDQQFF. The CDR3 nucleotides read TGTGCCAGCAGCTTAATAGGGGGAGGGGACCAGCAGTTCTTC.

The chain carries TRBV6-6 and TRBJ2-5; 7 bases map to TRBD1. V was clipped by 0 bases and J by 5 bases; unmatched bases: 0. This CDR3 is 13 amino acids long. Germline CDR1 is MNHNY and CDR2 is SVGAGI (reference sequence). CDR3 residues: CASSYSTGETQYF. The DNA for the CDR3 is TGTGCCAGCAGTTACTCGACAGGGGAGACCCAGTACTTC.

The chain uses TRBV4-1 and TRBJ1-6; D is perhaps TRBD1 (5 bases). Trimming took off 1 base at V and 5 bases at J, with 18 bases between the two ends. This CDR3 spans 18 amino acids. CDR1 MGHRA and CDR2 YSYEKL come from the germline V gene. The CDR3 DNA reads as TGCGCCAGCAGCCAAGTCGGCCTTCAGGGAGGGAATAATTCACCCCTCCACTTT. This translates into CASSQVGLQGGNNSPLHF.

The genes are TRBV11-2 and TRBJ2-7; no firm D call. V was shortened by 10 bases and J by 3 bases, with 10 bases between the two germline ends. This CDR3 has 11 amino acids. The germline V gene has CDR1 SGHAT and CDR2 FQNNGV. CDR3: CAISRGYEQYF. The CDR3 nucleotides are TGTGCCATAAGCAGAGGCTACGAGCAGTACTTC.

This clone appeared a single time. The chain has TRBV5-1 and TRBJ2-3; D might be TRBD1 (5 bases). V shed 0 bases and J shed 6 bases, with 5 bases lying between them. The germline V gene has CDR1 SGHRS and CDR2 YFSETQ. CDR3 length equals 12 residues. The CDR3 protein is CASSLAGDTQYF. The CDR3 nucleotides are TGCGCCAGCAGCTTGGCAGGGGATACGCAGTATTTT.

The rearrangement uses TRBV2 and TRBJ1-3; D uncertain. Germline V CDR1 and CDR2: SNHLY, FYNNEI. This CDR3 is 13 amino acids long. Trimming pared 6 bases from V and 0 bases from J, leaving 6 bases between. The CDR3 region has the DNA TGTGCCAGCAGCCAGAACTCTGGAAACACCATATATTTT. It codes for CASSQNSGNTIYF. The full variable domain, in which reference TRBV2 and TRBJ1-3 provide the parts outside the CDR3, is EPEVTQTPSHQVTQMGQEVILRCVPISNHLYFYWYRQILGQKVEFLVSFYNNEISEKSEIFDDQFSVERPDGSNFTLKIRSTKLEDSAMYFCASSQNSGNTIYFGEGSWLTVV.

The CDR3 protein is CASSKVTGLSNQPQHF. The CDR3 DNA reads TGTGCCAGCAGCAAAGTGACAGGGCTCAGCAATCAGCCCCAGCATTTT. The chain links TRBV21-1 to TRBJ1-5; the table's TRBD1 call for D was not verified on the DNA. TRBV21-1 is a pseudogene. The CDR3 is made up of 16 amino acids.

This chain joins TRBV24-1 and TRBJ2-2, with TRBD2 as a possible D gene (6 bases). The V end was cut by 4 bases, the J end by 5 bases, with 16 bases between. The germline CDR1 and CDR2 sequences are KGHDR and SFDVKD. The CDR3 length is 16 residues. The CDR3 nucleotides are TGTGCCACCAGTGAGGGAAGGCGGGGAAGTACCGGGGAGCTGTTTTTT. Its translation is CATSEGRRGSTGELFF.